This T cell receptor (beta chain) was recovered during a study of T cell repertoires in cytomegalovirus infection. Study in general: HLA-B-restricted CMV epitopes that are well studied were used alongside recently identified HLA-C-restricted ones. An indication of both CMV infection and matching HLA type came from public TCR beta signatures. Notes on the study in general: CMV carriers having the relevant HLA were flagged by cumulative public TCR beta family frequency. The ex vivo response was dominated by HLA-C-restricted CMV-specific TCR beta clonotypes.

Using its own MiXCR run on the reads, TCRdb lists one record per CDR3 protein. This sample yields some 800,000 distinct CDR3 sequences, of which approximately 29% are seen a single time; roughly 12% belongs to the top ten. Regarding this clonotype: Antigen: not known.

This CDR3 spans 17 amino acids. The V end lost 6 bases, the J end lost 5 bases, and 28 bases lay between the germline ends. The germline gives CDR1 DFQATT, CDR2 SNEGSKA (reference sequence). The material was cultured CD8+ T cells from PBMCs, obtained from culture after CMV antigen stimulation. The chain couples TRBV20-1 to TRBJ2-5; weak D call: TRBD1 (7 bases). The sequence was collected from a human donor in good health (CMV status not recorded). Some clones in this sample may be carry-over from other donors' samples. As DNA, the CDR3 is TGCAGTGCCATCCCGGAGGGGGCCTCCGATCTGGGGGAGACCCAGTACTTC. Amino acids: CSAIPEGASDLGETQYF.